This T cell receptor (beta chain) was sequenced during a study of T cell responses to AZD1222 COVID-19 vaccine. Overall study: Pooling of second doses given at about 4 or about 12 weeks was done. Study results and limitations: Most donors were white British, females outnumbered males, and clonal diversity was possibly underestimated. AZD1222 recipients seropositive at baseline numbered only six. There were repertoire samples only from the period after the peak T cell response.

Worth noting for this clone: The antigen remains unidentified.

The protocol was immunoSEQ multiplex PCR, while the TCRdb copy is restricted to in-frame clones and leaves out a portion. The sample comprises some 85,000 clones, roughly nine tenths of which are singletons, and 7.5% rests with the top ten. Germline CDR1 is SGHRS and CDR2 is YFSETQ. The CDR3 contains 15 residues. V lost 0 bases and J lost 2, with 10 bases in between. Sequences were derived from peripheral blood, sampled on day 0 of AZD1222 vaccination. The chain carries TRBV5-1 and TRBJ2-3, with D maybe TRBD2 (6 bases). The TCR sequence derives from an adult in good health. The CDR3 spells CASSLGDSPTDTQYF. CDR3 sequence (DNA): TGCGCCAGCAGCTTGGGGGACTCCCCCACAGATACGCAGTATTTT.